A selection of T cell receptor beta chains follows, all from one sample in a study of blood T cell repertoires in COVID-19. Clones were read by immunoSEQ multiplex PCR, and TCRdb kept only the in-frame ones, dropping some. The sample comprises 60,000 to 85,000 clones, around nine tenths of which are singletons, and 1.4% to 1.5% rests with the top ten. Sample: peripheral blood. The receptors were sampled from a man aged 50-59 years with acute or convalescent COVID-19. Each CDR3 is given with its conserved first and last residue. A D gene is named only where the DNA matches it firmly. The size entry is marked missing in some rows and otherwise reads once, few, many or a size class.

15	TRBV19	NA	TRBJ1-1	NA	TGTGCCAGTATTCTGGGGGGGCGGATGAACACTGAAGCTTTCTTT	CASILGGRMNTEAFF
15	TRBV14	NA	TRBJ2-6	NA	TGTGCCAGCAGCCAACAGGTCTCTGGGGCCAACGTCCTGACTTTC	CASSQQVSGANVLTF
13	TRBV16	TRBD1	TRBJ1-1	NA	TGTGCCAGCAGCCCCGTCCCGGGACAGGGAGGTTTCTTT	CASSPVPGQGGFF
13	TRBV10-1	NA	TRBJ2-3	NA	TGCGCCAGCAGTGAGTCGACGGGAGATACGCAGTATTTT	CASSESTGDTQYF
13	TRBV18	NA	TRBJ2-2	NA	TGTGCCAGCTCACCTGGGGCAACCGGGGAGCTGTTTTTT	CASSPGATGELFF
16	TRBV3-1/TRBV3-2	TRBD1	TRBJ1-4	NA	TGTGCCAGCAGCCAAGAGCAGGGGGCGCGGGGTGAAAAACTGTTTTTT	CASSQEQGARGEKLFF
16	TRBV6-1	NA	TRBJ1-4	few	TGTGCCAGCAGTGAAATAATGGGGGCAGGGGATGAAAAACTGTTTTTT	CASSEIMGAGDEKLFF
16	TRBV30	NA	TRBJ1-1	few	TGTGCCTGGGAAGACTCGGGCGGGGCAGGGAACACTGAAGCTTTCTTT	CAWEDSGGAGNTEAFF
15	TRBV25-1	NA	TRBJ2-3	NA	TGTGCCAGCAGTGGGGGCGGTACTAGCACAGATACGCAGTATTTT	CASSGGGTSTDTQYF
14	TRBV2	NA	TRBJ2-5	NA	TGTGCCAGCAGTCCGGGGGGCATCCAAGAGACCCAGTACTTC	CASSPGGIQETQYF
15	TRBV28	TRBD2	TRBJ2-1	NA	TGTGCCAGCAGGGAAAGCGGGAGCTCCTACAATGAGCAGTTCTTC	CASRESGSSYNEQFF
14	TRBV6-5	NA	TRBJ1-2	NA	TGTGCCAGCAAGATTACGTCTTCGATAGATGGCTACACCTTC	CASKITSSIDGYTF
12	TRBV19	TRBD2	TRBJ2-4	NA	TGTGCCAGTAGCAATAGCGGGGGGTTTCAGTACTTC	CASSNSGGFQYF
13	TRBV28	TRBD1	TRBJ1-5	NA	TGTGCCAGCAGGACAGGGTACAATCAGCCCCAGCATTTT	CASRTGYNQPQHF
13	TRBV6-5	NA	TRBJ1-1	NA	TGTGCCAGCAGTTACCTGCGCTCCACTGAAGCTTTCTTT	CASSYLRSTEAFF
16	TRBV24-1	NA	TRBJ1-3	NA	TGTGCCACCAGTGATTTGCCACAGGGCTCTGGAAACACCATATATTTT	CATSDLPQGSGNTIYF